The 24 T cell receptor beta chains reported below all come from one sample, sequenced in a study of CD8 T cell repertoires and HIV-1 epitope variants (dated by TCRdb to 2018 to 2021). Which antigens these TCRs recognize remains unknown. Receptor libraries were prepared by the immunoSEQ multiplex PCR assay. What TCRdb holds here is the immuneACCESS table cut down to in-frame rearrangements. Part of the clones is not present; checked against another copy, under half of the missing clones reflect an unresolved V gene, and the others are unexplained. The sample profile shows a few thousand clones; around two thirds of them were found once. The ten largest make up under 55% of the sample. Input material: cultured CD8+ T cells derived from PBMCs. The receptors were sampled from a male donor with HIV.

The V gene is TRBV19, the J gene TRBJ1-2; 7 nucleotides agree with TRBD1. After removal of 1 base from V and 6 bases from J, the junction contained 11 bases not matched to a gene. CDR1 and CDR2 from the germline V gene are LNHDA and SQIVND (reference sequence). The CDR3 covers 16 residues. The CDR3 region has the DNA TGTGCCAGTAGTATAGGAGGAGGGGGCGCGAGGAATGGCTACACCTTC. Its translation is CASSIGGGGARNGYTF.

This clone was counted once. The CDR3 region has the DNA TGCGCCAGCAGCCCCCGGGGCCAACCCACAGATACGCAGTATTTT. It is translated as CASSPRGQPTDTQYF. This rearrangement joins TRBV5-1 to TRBJ2-3; D might be TRBD1 or TRBD2, each matching 5 bases. The V gene lost 4 bases and the J gene lost 2 bases, with 14 bases spanning the gap. This CDR3 is 15 amino acids long. The germline V gene has CDR1 SGHRS and CDR2 YFSETQ.

The V gene is TRBV5-6, the J gene TRBJ2-2; 7 bases agree with TRBD2. This CDR3 has 16 amino acids. With V trimmed by 6 bases and J by 4 bases, 12 bases remained unmatched. CDR1 is SGHDT, CDR2 YYEEEE, per germline. DNA for the CDR3: TGTGCCAGCACCCCCCTGGGAGGGCCCGTCACCGGGGAGCTGTTTTTT. It codes for CASTPLGGPVTGELFF.

This chain links TRBV29-1 with TRBJ1-2, with D unresolved. Germline CDR1 and CDR2: SQVTM and ANQGSEA. The CDR3 totals 11 residues. The V gene lost 5 bases and the J gene lost 6 bases, with 10 bases spanning the gap. The CDR3 DNA follows: TGCAGCGTTTATTTTAGCGATGGCTACACCTTC. Protein: CSVYFSDGYTF. Complete variable domain (other parts from reference TRBV29-1 and TRBJ1-2): SAVISQKPSRDICQRGTSLTIQCQVDSQVTMMFWYRQQPGQSLTLIATANQGSEATYESGFVIDKFPISRPNLTFSTLTVSNMSPEDSSIYLCSVYFSDGYTFGSGTRLTVV.

The chain is built from TRBV9 and TRBJ2-7; D is undetermined. V was shortened by 0 bases and J by 6 bases, with 16 bases between the two germline ends. The CDR3 spans 15 residues. Germline CDR1 and CDR2: SGDLS and YYNGEE. CDR3 residues: CASSVDPSSWSEQYF. In nucleotides, the CDR3 is TGTGCCAGCAGCGTAGATCCCTCTAGTTGGTCCGAGCAGTACTTC.

This chain uses TRBV18 with TRBJ1-5; D not certain. There are 14 residues in the CDR3. Per germline, CDR1 KGHSH and CDR2 LQKENI. The V and J ends lost 2 bases and 3 bases respectively, with 8 bases between them. The CDR3 loop reads CASSPGSDNQPQHF. CDR3 sequence (DNA): TGTGCCAGCTCACCAGGGAGTGACAATCAGCCCCAGCATTTT.

The genes are TRBV19 and TRBJ1-6, with a weak D call TRBD1 (6 bases). Germline V gene sequence: CDR1 LNHDA, CDR2 SQIVND (reference sequence). V lost 7 bases to trimming and J lost 7 bases, with 14 bases between them. The CDR3 is 14 residues long. This CDR3 reads CASNPGRGNSPLHF. The CDR3 DNA is TGTGCCAGTAACCCGGGAAGGGGGAATTCACCCCTCCACTTT.

V is TRBV11-1 and J is TRBJ2-7; 7 bases fit TRBD1. V gave up 2 bases and J gave up 2 bases; unmatched junction bases: 0. Germline-derived CDR1 and CDR2 are SGHAT and FQDESV (reference sequence). The CDR3 totals 13 residues. The CDR3 DNA reads TGTGCCAGCAGCTTACAGGGGGCCTACGAGCAGTACTTC. It is translated as CASSLQGAYEQYF.

This clone was counted a single time. The V gene is TRBV5-1, the J gene TRBJ2-5; TRBD2 matches 7 bases. Germline assignment: CDR1 SGHRS and CDR2 YFSETQ. This CDR3 comprises 15 residues. The V segment lost 0 bases and the J segment 2 bases; nucleotides outside the gene matches: 4. CDR3 region: CASSLAGGSQETQYF. The DNA for the CDR3 is TGCGCCAGCAGCTTGGCCGGGGGGTCACAAGAGACCCAGTACTTC. Supplemented by reference TRBV5-1 and TRBJ2-5, the full variable domain reads KAGVTQTPRYLIKTRGQQVTLSCSPISGHRSVSWYQQTPGQGLQFLFEYFSETQRNKGNFPGRFSGRQFSNSRSEMNVSTLELGDSALYLCASSLAGGSQETQYFGPGTRLLVL.

The chain is built from TRBV29-1 and TRBJ2-3, with D perhaps TRBD2 (5 bases). Germline CDR1 SQVTM, CDR2 ANQGSEA. CDR3 length: 15 amino acids. Trimming shortened V by 4 bases and J by 1 base, and 15 bases separated the two germline ends. CDR3 nucleotide sequence: TGCAGCGTTGTCTCGGTGGGAGAGGGCACAGATACGCAGTATTTT. Translated, it gives CSVVSVGEGTDTQYF.

The chain recombines TRBV5-1 with TRBJ2-2, with D tentatively TRBD2 (5 bases). In germline, CDR1 is SGHRS, CDR2 YFSETQ. Between the trimmed V and J ends, which lost 3 bases and 4 bases, there was a span of 13 bases. The CDR3 contains 15 residues. The CDR3 spells CASSWQAEGTGELFF. CDR3 bases: TGCGCCAGCAGCTGGCAAGCCGAGGGCACCGGGGAGCTGTTTTTT.

This chain connects TRBV4-3 to TRBJ2-7, with D possibly called TRBD1 or TRBD2 (5 bases each). With 2 bases removed from V and 5 bases from J, the gap between germline ends came to 16 bases. Germline V gene sequence: CDR1 LGHNA, CDR2 YSLEER. The CDR3 loop spans 15 amino acids. CDR3 amino acids: CASSQYQTAGDEQYF. The CDR3 nucleotides are TGCGCCAGCAGCCAATACCAGACAGCCGGGGACGAGCAGTACTTC.

This rearrangement joins TRBV7-4 to TRBJ2-3, with no clear D. V lost 4 bases, J lost 3 bases, and 11 bases lay in between. This CDR3 is 14 amino acids long. Germline CDR1 SGHVT, CDR2 SQSDAQ. CDR3 coding DNA: TGTGCCAGCAGCTCCGTACTGGCGACAGATACGCAGTATTTT. Residues: CASSSVLATDTQYF.

The chain has TRBV15 and TRBJ2-6; D is undetermined. The CDR3 has 15 amino acids. V was cut by 6 bases and J by 2 bases, with 11 bases left in between. Germline CDR1 is LNHNV and CDR2 is YYDKDF (reference sequence). CDR3 in DNA: TGTGCCACCAGGGGAAGGGTTACTGGGGCCAACGTCCTGACTTTC. It codes for CATRGRVTGANVLTF.

The V gene is TRBV9, the J gene TRBJ1-1; D unclear. The CDR3 is 15 residues long. Trimming removed 0 bases at V and 4 bases at J, with 13 bases between. Germline V gene data show CDR1 as SGDLS and CDR2 as YYNGEE. The CDR3 nucleotides are TGTGCCAGCAGCGTAGGGGTAGGGAGCGGCACTGAAGCTTTCTTT. Translation gives CASSVGVGSGTEAFF. Variable domain in full (rest from reference TRBV9 and TRBJ1-1): DSGVTQTPKHLITATGQRVTLRCSPRSGDLSVYWYQQSLDQGLQFLIQYYNGEERAKGNILERFSAQQFPDLHSELNLSSLELGDSALYFCASSVGVGSGTEAFFGQGTRLTVV.

The V and J genes are TRBV29-1 and TRBJ1-5; D not certain. Germline CDR1 and CDR2: SQVTM and ANQGSEA. The CDR3 loop spans 13 amino acids. Trimming left V 3 bases short and J 1 base short, with 7 bases between. CDR3 in DNA: TGCAGCGTTGAGTTCGGGAGCAATCAGCCCCAGCATTTT. Protein sequence: CSVEFGSNQPQHF.

The CDR3 protein is CASSVFDSGSGYEQYF. The CDR3 DNA reads TGTGCCAGCAGCGTATTTGATAGCGGGAGTGGGTACGAGCAGTACTTC. This chain links TRBV9 with TRBJ2-7; the match to TRBD2 covers 9 bases. Germline assignment: CDR1 SGDLS and CDR2 YYNGEE. The CDR3 sequence is 16 residues long. V lost 1 base, J lost 4 bases, and 9 bases stayed unmatched.

This clone has more than one count but fewer than ten. V is TRBV5-1 and J is TRBJ1-1; D call uncertain. This CDR3 has 16 amino acids. Germline V CDR1 and CDR2: SGHRS, YFSETQ. Trimming removed 0 bases from V and 1 base from J, with 13 bases in between. CDR3 DNA sequence: TGCGCCAGCAGCTTGGCCTTCTCTGGGTCGAACACTGAAGCTTTCTTT. This encodes CASSLAFSGSNTEAFF.

V gene TRBV19 combines with J gene TRBJ2-3; D is perhaps TRBD2 (5 bases). CDR3 length: 13 amino acids. The germline V and J ends were trimmed by 7 bases and 6 bases, with 14 bases remaining between them. Germline V gives CDR1 LNHDA, CDR2 SQIVND (reference sequence). The CDR3 loop is CASKLGGWDTQYF. CDR3 coding DNA: TGTGCCAGTAAACTCGGCGGGTGGGATACGCAGTATTTT.

This clone has only a few counts. The rearrangement links TRBV25-1 to TRBJ2-7, with D unclear. The CDR3 runs 11 residues. The V end lost 3 bases, the J end lost 1 base, and 1 base lay between the germline ends. Germline V lookup: CDR1 MGHDK, CDR2 SYGVNS. For the CDR3, the DNA is TGTGCCAGCAGTGAGTCCTACGAGCAGTACTTC. As protein: CASSESYEQYF.

This chain links TRBV4-1 with TRBJ2-1; unclear D gene. The CDR3 has 12 amino acids. V was pared by 3 bases and J by 9 bases, with 9 bases between. CDR1 and CDR2 from the germline V gene are MGHRA and YSYEKL. DNA of the CDR3: TGCGCCAGCAGCCACGAAGCTGCTGAGCAGTTCTTC. Protein sequence: CASSHEAAEQFF.

This clone came up a few times. J is TRBJ1-2 and V is TRBV18; D is perhaps TRBD1 (5 bases). The CDR3 totals 15 residues. Germline V gene data show CDR1 as KGHSH and CDR2 as LQKENI. Trimming pared 5 bases from V and 4 bases from J, leaving 17 bases between. DNA for the CDR3: TGTGCCAGCTCAGTCGGGGGGTCCGGTATCTATGGCTACACCTTC. Encoded protein: CASSVGGSGIYGYTF.

The chain uses TRBV5-6 and TRBJ1-3; a possible D gene is TRBD1 (5 bases). Trimming removed 1 base at V and 7 bases at J, with 9 bases between. Germline values: CDR1 SGHDT, CDR2 YYEEEE. The CDR3 extends over 13 amino acids. This CDR3 reads CASSLIGANTIYF. The DNA of the CDR3 is TGTGCCAGCAGCTTGATAGGGGCGAACACCATATATTTT.

The V call is TRBV7-4, the J call TRBJ1-2, with D perhaps TRBD1 (6 bases). CDR1 is SGHVT and CDR2 is SQSDAQ in the germline V gene. V was clipped by 2 bases and J by 8 bases, with 15 bases between them. The CDR3 loop spans 14 amino acids. The CDR3 protein is CASSLQVPGEGYTF. The CDR3 DNA is TGTGCCAGCAGCTTACAGGTGCCAGGGGAAGGCTACACCTTC.